The 21 T cell receptor beta chains below come from one sample, sequenced in a study of neurological immune-mediated disorders. TCRdb re-called the 5' RACE reads through MiXCR, storing one row per CDR3 protein. The sample lists 52,000 or so distinct CDR3 sequences, 3% to 4% seen once, with around 2% in the top ten. The sample comprised CD4+ T cells from blood. The receptors were sampled from a woman aged 40 to 49 with multiple sclerosis.

This clonotype was detected ten times or more. V is TRBV5-1 and J is TRBJ1-2, with TRBD1 as a possible D gene (6 bases). Germline loops: CDR1 SGHRS, CDR2 YFSETQ. V lost 4 bases, J lost 3 bases, and 13 bases lay in between. CDR3 length equals 14 residues. The CDR3 reads CASSQQGFDYGYTF. Here the CDR3 DNA reads TGCGCCAGCAGCCAACAGGGTTTCGACTATGGCTACACCTTC.

This clonotype has at least ten counts. The chain is built from TRBV7-9 and TRBJ2-1, with 7 bases fitting TRBD1. Germline CDR1 and CDR2: SEHNR and FQNEAQ (reference sequence). The V and J ends lost 5 bases and 3 bases, in that order; junction bases with no gene match: 7. The CDR3 contains 15 residues. In DNA form, the CDR3 reads TGTGCCAGCAGCCCGCCAGGGGACAGCTACAATGAGCAGTTCTTC. This gives the protein CASSPPGDSYNEQFF.

The sample holds many counts of this clonotype. This chain joins TRBV5-1 and TRBJ2-4; D not resolved. There are 16 residues in the CDR3. The germline V gene has CDR1 SGHRS and CDR2 YFSETQ. V shed 1 base and J shed 0 bases, with 11 bases lying between them. CDR3 region: CASSLSVGIAKNIQYF. In nucleotides, the CDR3 is TGCGCCAGCAGCTTGTCAGTGGGGATAGCCAAAAACATTCAGTACTTC.

This clonotype has ten or more counts. The genes are TRBV5-1 and TRBJ1-1; D is possibly TRBD1 (5 bases). Germline CDR1 reads SGHRS; CDR2 reads YFSETQ. V was cut by 0 bases and J by 1 base, with 7 bases left in between. CDR3 length: 14 residues. This CDR3 reads CASSLGGTNTEAFF. As DNA, the CDR3 is TGCGCCAGCAGCTTGGGAGGGACGAACACTGAAGCTTTCTTT.

This clonotype was seen ten or more times. This chain joins TRBV5-8 and TRBJ1-5; TRBD1 matches 8 bases. The V gene end was trimmed by 4 bases and the J gene end by 4 bases; junction bases not matched to a gene: 7. This CDR3 comprises 15 residues. Germline loops: CDR1 SGHTS, CDR2 YDEGEE. CDR3 protein: CASSPRTGTNQPQHF. DNA for the CDR3: TGTGCCAGCAGCCCAAGGACAGGGACTAATCAGCCCCAGCATTTT.

This clonotype was detected a few times. The chain recombines TRBV9 with TRBJ1-3; D call uncertain. From germline, CDR1 is SGDLS and CDR2 YYNGEE. This CDR3 contains 14 residues. The V end lost 4 bases, the J end lost 0 bases, and 8 bases lay between the germline ends. The CDR3 nucleotides read TGTGCCAGCAGCCCTATCGGCTCTGGAAACACCATATATTTT. The encoded protein is CASSPIGSGNTIYF.

This clonotype has at least ten counts. This chain uses TRBV6-6 with TRBJ2-5; 9 bases line up with TRBD2. Germline CDR1 and CDR2: MNHNY and SVGAGI (reference sequence). V trimming: 5 bases; J trimming: 3 bases; junction bases outside the gene matches: 10. The CDR3 spans 16 residues. CDR3 amino acids: CASSHRPAGGEETQYF. CDR3 DNA: TGTGCCAGCAGTCACCGGCCAGCGGGGGGCGAAGAGACCCAGTACTTC.

This clonotype was seen at least ten times. The chain couples TRBV6-5 to TRBJ2-2, with unresolved D. CDR3 length equals 11 residues. The V gene lost 5 bases and the J gene lost 8 bases, with 6 bases spanning the gap. CDR1 is MNHEY and CDR2 is SVGAGI in the germline V gene. The CDR3 DNA follows: TGTGCCAGCAGTCGCGCGGGGGAGCTGTTTTTT. The encoded protein is CASSRAGELFF.

The chain employs TRBV19 and TRBJ1-1, with D maybe TRBD1 (5 bases). With 5 bases removed from V and 7 bases from J, the gap between germline ends came to 23 bases. The CDR3 is 16 residues long. CDR1 is LNHDA, CDR2 SQIVND, per germline (reference sequence). Here the CDR3 DNA reads TGTGCCAGTAGTCCGCGGAGGCGTGGGGGTTACGGTGAAGCTTTCTTT. Protein: CASSPRRRGGYGEAFF. Filled out from reference TRBV19 and TRBJ1-1, the complete variable domain reads DGGITQSPKYLFRKEGQNVTLSCEQNLNHDAMYWYRQDPGQGLRLIYYSQIVNDFQKGDIAEGYSVSREKKESFPLTVTSAQKNPTAFYLCASSPRRRGGYGEAFFGQGTRLTVV.

The table lists this clonotype with many counts. V is TRBV24-1 and J is TRBJ2-1; 9 nucleotides line up with TRBD2. Germline V gives CDR1 KGHDR, CDR2 SFDVKD. V was pared by 3 bases and J by 4 bases, with 9 bases of the junction left unmatched. CDR3 length: 17 amino acids. CDR3 protein: CATSDPTSGGLYNEQFF. CDR3 DNA sequence: TGTGCCACCAGTGATCCCACCAGCGGGGGGTTATACAATGAGCAGTTCTTC.

This clonotype was observed at least ten times. This chain links TRBV6-6 with TRBJ2-7; TRBD1 agrees at 10 bases. The CDR3 is 14 amino acids. The junction had 5 bases not matched to a gene; V was cut back by 4 bases and J by 5 bases. Looked up from germline, CDR1 is MNHNY and CDR2 is SVGAGI (reference sequence). The CDR3 loop is CASSFAGQGNEQYF. The CDR3 DNA follows: TGTGCCAGCAGTTTTGCGGGACAGGGGAACGAGCAGTACTTC.

This clonotype was counted many times. The chain couples TRBV5-1 to TRBJ2-2; 11 bases are shared with TRBD2. Germline loops: CDR1 SGHRS, CDR2 YFSETQ. V was clipped by 4 bases and J by 2 bases; unmatched bases: 4. The CDR3 length is 16 residues. The CDR3 DNA follows: TGCGCCAGCAGCCTCGGACTAGCGGGTAACACCGGGGAGCTGTTTTTT. Amino acid sequence: CASSLGLAGNTGELFF.

This clonotype was counted at least ten times. CDR3 region: CASSQGPYNEQFF. CDR3 coding DNA: TGTGCCAGCAGCCAAGGACCTTACAATGAGCAGTTCTTC. The J gene is TRBJ2-1, the V gene TRBV3-1; no reliable D call. Germline V gives CDR1 LGHDT, CDR2 YNNKEL (reference sequence). This CDR3 is 13 amino acids long. Trimming stripped 1 base from V and 4 bases from J, with 5 bases between.

Ten or more counts support this clonotype. This chain uses TRBV5-1 with TRBJ2-1; 9 nucleotides agree with TRBD1. The CDR3 is 17 residues long. After removal of 0 bases from V and 1 base from J, the junction contained 5 bases not matched to a gene. Per germline, CDR1 SGHRS and CDR2 YFSETQ. The CDR3 reads CASSLASGTGSYNEQFF. CDR3 DNA sequence: TGCGCCAGCAGCTTGGCCTCCGGGACAGGGTCCTACAATGAGCAGTTCTTC.

This clonotype was detected ten times or more. The chain joins TRBV12-3 or TRBV12-4 to TRBJ2-3; D is ambiguous. The CDR3 spans 13 residues. The V and J ends lost 3 bases and 1 base respectively, with 5 bases between them. The CDR3 DNA reads as TGTGCCAGCAGTTTCACCGGCACAGATACGCAGTATTTT. This encodes CASSFTGTDTQYF.

The table lists this clonotype with many counts. The rearrangement uses TRBV3-1 and TRBJ1-1; D unclear. V dropped 4 bases and J dropped 4 bases, with 7 bases sitting between them. This CDR3 has 12 residues. Germline V lookup: CDR1 LGHDT, CDR2 YNNKEL (reference sequence). The CDR3 is CASSLLGTEAFF. For the CDR3, the DNA is TGTGCCAGCAGCCTCCTAGGCACTGAAGCTTTCTTT.

This clonotype has ten or more counts. The rearrangement joins TRBV5-1 to TRBJ2-7; the match to TRBD2 covers 10 bases. Germline trimming cut 4 bases from V and 1 base from J; bases unmatched to any gene: 8. Germline V gives CDR1 SGHRS, CDR2 YFSETQ. The CDR3 consists of 16 residues. The CDR3: CASSPAGTSASYEQYF. CDR3 coding DNA: TGCGCCAGCAGCCCAGCCGGGACTAGCGCTTCCTACGAGCAGTACTTC.

With respect to this clonotype: The CDR3 carries no conserved terminal phenylalanine or tryptophan, so it likely arises from a read error. V is TRBV9 and J is TRBJ1-3; 9 bases line up with TRBD1. In germline, CDR1 is SGDLS, CDR2 YYNGEE. This CDR3 has 15 amino acids. The V and J ends lost 4 bases and 3 bases, in that order; junction bases with no gene match: 5. The CDR3 loop reads CASSSRQGDGNTIYG. In DNA, the CDR3 is TGTGCCAGCAGCTCGAGACAGGGGGATGGAAACACCATATATGGT.

This clonotype appeared many times. The chain links TRBV24-1 to TRBJ2-2, with D unresolved. Trimming shortened V by 5 bases and J by 3 bases, and 15 bases separated the two germline ends. Germline CDR1 is KGHDR and CDR2 is SFDVKD. The CDR3 is 16 amino acids. The CDR3: CATSVAAAEHTGELFF. The DNA of the CDR3 is TGTGCCACCAGTGTAGCTGCGGCAGAGCACACCGGGGAGCTGTTTTTT.

The table lists this clonotype with many counts. J is TRBJ1-4 and V is TRBV27, with D uncertain. Looked up from germline, CDR1 is MNHEY and CDR2 is SMNVEV (reference sequence). The CDR3 has 14 amino acids. V was shortened by 8 bases and J by 0 bases, with 10 bases between the two germline ends. CDR3 sequence: CASGYSATNEKLFF. The DNA for the CDR3 is TGTGCCAGCGGTTACAGCGCAACTAATGAAAAACTGTTTTTT.

This clonotype was seen ten or more times. The rearrangement uses TRBV12-3 or TRBV12-4 and TRBJ1-2; 10 bases agree with TRBD1. The CDR3 totals 15 residues. The V and J ends lost 7 bases and 3 bases, in that order; junction bases with no gene match: 8. In nucleotides, the CDR3 is TGTGCCAGCACCCCACAGACAGGGGGCGACTATGGCTACACCTTC. Translated: CASTPQTGGDYGYTF.